The source of this TCR beta chain is a study of technical replicates of blood from several donors (dated 2017 in TCRdb). Library construction relied on the immunoSEQ multiplex PCR assay. TCRdb retrieved this table from immuneACCESS and kept in-frame rearrangements only. Not all clones are present; in checked studies, unresolved V genes account for under half, and no reason is known for the remainder. Counted in this sample were some 64,000 clones; approximately 86% of them appeared once. The ten biggest clones cover roughly 4.6% of the sample. Worth noting for this clone: What this receptor recognizes is not known. Base quality data are lacking; no much larger clone is found one base away.

Sequenced: PBMCs. The sequence derives from a human donor in good health. Some clones in this sample may be carry-over from other donors' samples.

The DNA reads TGTGCCAGCAGACGGACTAGGATAGAGACCCAGTACTTC. Translation gives CASRRTRIETQYF. The chain is assembled from TRBV6-5 and TRBJ2-5; 7 junctional bases match TRBD2. Taken from cysteine to phenylalanine, the CDR3 has 13 residues. Of all the DNA, just the CDR3 is kept, 39 bases in frame from base 1. According to the germline V gene, CDR1 reads MNHEY and CDR2 reads SVGAGI. Germline trimming amounts to 6 bases on V and 4 bases on J, with 5 as the count of junction bases outside the gene matches.